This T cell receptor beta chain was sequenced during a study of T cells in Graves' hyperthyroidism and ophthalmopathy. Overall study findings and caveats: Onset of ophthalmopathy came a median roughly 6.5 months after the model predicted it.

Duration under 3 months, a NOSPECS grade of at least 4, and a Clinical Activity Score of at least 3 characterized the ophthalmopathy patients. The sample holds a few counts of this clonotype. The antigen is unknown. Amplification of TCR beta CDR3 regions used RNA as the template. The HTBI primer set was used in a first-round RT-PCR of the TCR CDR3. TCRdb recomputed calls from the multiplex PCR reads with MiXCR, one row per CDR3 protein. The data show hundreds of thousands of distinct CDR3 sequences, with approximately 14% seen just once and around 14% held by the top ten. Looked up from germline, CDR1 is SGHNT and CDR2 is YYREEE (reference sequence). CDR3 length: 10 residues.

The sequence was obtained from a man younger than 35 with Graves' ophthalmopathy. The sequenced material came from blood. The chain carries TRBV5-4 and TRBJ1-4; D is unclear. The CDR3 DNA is TGTGCGGAAGGAGGTGAAAAACTGTTTTTT. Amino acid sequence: CAEGGEKLFF.